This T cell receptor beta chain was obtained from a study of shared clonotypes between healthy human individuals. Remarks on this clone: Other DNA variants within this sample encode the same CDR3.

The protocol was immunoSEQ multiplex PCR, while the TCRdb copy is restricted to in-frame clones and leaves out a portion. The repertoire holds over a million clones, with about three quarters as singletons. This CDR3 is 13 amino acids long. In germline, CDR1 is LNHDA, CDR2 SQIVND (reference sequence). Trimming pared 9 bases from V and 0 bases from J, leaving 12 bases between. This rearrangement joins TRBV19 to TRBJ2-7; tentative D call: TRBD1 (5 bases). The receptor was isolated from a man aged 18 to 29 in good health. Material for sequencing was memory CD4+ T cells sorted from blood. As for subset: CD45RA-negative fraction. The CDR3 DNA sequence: TGTGCCAGCTCGACAGTCAACTCCTACGAGCAGTACTTC. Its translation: CASSTVNSYEQYF.